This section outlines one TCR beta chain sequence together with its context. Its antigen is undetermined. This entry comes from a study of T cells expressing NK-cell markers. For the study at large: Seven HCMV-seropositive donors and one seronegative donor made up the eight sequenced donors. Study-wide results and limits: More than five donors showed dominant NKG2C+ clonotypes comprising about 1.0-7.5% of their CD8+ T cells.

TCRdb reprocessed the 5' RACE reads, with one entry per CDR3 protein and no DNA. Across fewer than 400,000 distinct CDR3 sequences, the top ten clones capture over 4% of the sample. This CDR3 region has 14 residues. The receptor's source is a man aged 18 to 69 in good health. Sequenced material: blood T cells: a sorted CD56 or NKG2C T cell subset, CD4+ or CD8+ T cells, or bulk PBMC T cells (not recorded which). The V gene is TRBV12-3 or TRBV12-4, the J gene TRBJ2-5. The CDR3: CASSFVNIAETQYF.